This is a list of T cell receptor beta chains from one sample in a study of cytomegalovirus exposure and HLA in healthy donors. Here immunoSEQ multiplex PCR was the method, and the copy in TCRdb shows in-frame clones only, minus some. The table records more than 90,000 clones, roughly three quarters of them present only once. Sample: PBMCs. Receptors originate from a female donor in good health and CMV-seronegative. Each CDR3 is given with its conserved first and last residue. A D gene is named only where the DNA matches it firmly. The size field is filled for only some rows; it gives once, few, many or a size class.

length	D	size	V	J	CDR3	DNA
14	TRBD1	NA	TRBV2	TRBJ2-3	CASGRTGNTDTQYF	TGTGCCAGCGGAAGGACAGGCAACACAGATACGCAGTATTTT
14	TRBD1	NA	TRBV29-1	TRBJ1-1	CSVLGQGMNTEAFF	TGCAGCGTTCTGGGACAGGGAATGAACACTGAAGCTTTCTTT
18	NA	NA	TRBV19	TRBJ2-6	CASSTTGTFRSGANVLTF	TGTGCCAGTAGTACAACGGGGACTTTCCGCTCTGGGGCCAACGTCCTGACTTTC
17	TRBD1	NA	TRBV7-2	TRBJ2-2	CASSYHRDRANTGELFF	TGTGCCAGCAGTTATCATCGGGACAGGGCGAACACCGGGGAGCTGTTTTTT
16	NA	NA	TRBV7-3	TRBJ2-2	CASSLAGTPNTGELFF	TGTGCCAGCAGCTTAGCTGGGACTCCCAACACCGGGGAGCTGTTTTTT
17	TRBD1	NA	TRBV5-6	TRBJ1-4	CASSPGTGGLTNEKLFF	TGTGCCAGCAGCCCCGGGACAGGGGGGCTTACTAATGAAAAACTGTTTTTT
13	NA	NA	TRBV6-5	TRBJ1-1	CASVNSGRVEAFF	TGTGCCAGCGTTAACTCCGGCAGGGTCGAAGCTTTCTTT
15	TRBD1	NA	TRBV27	TRBJ2-1	CASSFPDRAYNEQFF	TGTGCCAGCAGTTTCCCGGACAGGGCCTACAATGAGCAGTTCTTC
13	NA	NA	TRBV6-6	TRBJ2-7	CASSPGLLYEQYF	TGTGCCAGCAGCCCTGGACTGCTTTACGAGCAGTACTTC
14	TRBD1	NA	TRBV10-3	TRBJ2-7	CAIRSGTGGNEQYF	TGTGCCATCAGATCCGGGACAGGGGGAAACGAGCAGTACTTC
15	TRBD1	NA	TRBV28	TRBJ1-1	CASRIPGQGLLGAFF	TGTGCCAGCAGAATCCCGGGACAGGGTCTACTGGGAGCTTTCTTT
16	NA	once	TRBV12-1	TRBJ2-7	CASSLAYRGPNYEQYF	TGTGCCAGCAGCTTGGCGTACAGGGGGCCGAACTACGAGCAGTACTTC
14	NA	NA	TRBV7-3	TRBJ2-3	CASSLTGAADTQYF	TGTGCCAGCAGCTTAACAGGAGCCGCAGATACGCAGTATTTT
16	TRBD1	NA	TRBV14	TRBJ2-1	CASSQLGQGSYNEQFF	TGTGCCAGCAGCCAACTGGGACAGGGCTCCTACAATGAGCAGTTCTTC
13	NA	NA	TRBV28	TRBJ1-1	CASGRTANTEAFF	TGTGCCAGCGGCCGGACAGCGAACACTGAAGCTTTCTTT
14	TRBD2	NA	TRBV10-3	TRBJ2-3	CATRTSGPTDTQYF	TGTGCCACCAGGACTAGCGGGCCCACAGATACGCAGTATTTT
17	TRBD1	NA	TRBV18	TRBJ1-3	CASSLGQGASSGNTIYF	TGTGCCAGCTCACTCGGACAGGGGGCTAGCTCTGGAAACACCATATATTTT
14	NA	NA	TRBV6-6	TRBJ1-2	CASRRGPEGRGYTF	TGTGCCAGCAGGCGTGGGCCTGAGGGTCGTGGCTACACCTTC
15	NA	NA	TRBV10-3	TRBJ2-5	CAIRARGAYQETQYF	TGTGCCATCAGAGCCCGAGGAGCGTACCAAGAGACCCAGTACTTC
13	TRBD1	NA	TRBV30	TRBJ1-5	CAWSGTGVQPQHF	TGTGCCTGGAGTGGGACAGGGGTTCAGCCCCAGCATTTT
16	NA	NA	TRBV6-5	TRBJ1-2	CASSYSTQAALYGYTF	TGTGCCAGCAGTTACTCGACACAGGCTGCCCTTTATGGCTACACCTTC
16	NA	once	TRBV25-1	TRBJ2-2	CASSEGGGGGFGELFF	TGTGCCAGCAGTGAAGGGGGTGGGGGAGGCTTCGGGGAGCTGTTTTTT
12	NA	NA	TRBV27	TRBJ2-5	CASSPTSGGQYF	TGTGCCAGCAGTCCCACATCGGGTGGCCAGTACTTC
13	NA	NA	TRBV5-1	TRBJ2-1	CASSLGLPNEQFF	TGCGCCAGCAGCTTGGGACTACCTAATGAGCAGTTCTTC
15	TRBD1	NA	TRBV7-3	TRBJ2-3	CASSQGDSRTDTQYF	TGTGCCAGCAGCCAGGGGGACAGCCGCACAGATACGCAGTATTTT
12	NA	NA	TRBV7-9	TRBJ2-7	CASSLLPSEQYF	TGTGCCAGCAGCCTACTACCTTCCGAGCAGTACTTC
15	TRBD2	few	TRBV30	TRBJ2-1	CAWRNRDYQYNEQFF	TGTGCCTGGAGAAACCGGGACTATCAATACAATGAGCAGTTCTTC
15	TRBD1	NA	TRBV7-8	TRBJ2-1	CASSVPRGPYNEQFF	TGTGCCAGCAGCGTACCGAGGGGGCCCTACAATGAGCAGTTCTTC
18	TRBD2	NA	TRBV5-4	TRBJ2-1	CASSLLAGGPNLADEQFF	TGTGCCAGCAGCTTGCTAGCGGGAGGGCCGAATTTAGCCGATGAGCAGTTCTTC
14	NA	NA	TRBV19	TRBJ1-1	CASSSRGLNTEAFF	TGTGCCAGTAGCAGTAGGGGTCTGAACACTGAAGCTTTCTTT
15	TRBD1	NA	TRBV27	TRBJ2-7	CASSLQDPGGYEQYF	TGTGCCAGCAGTTTACAGGACCCAGGGGGCTACGAGCAGTACTTC
11	NA	NA	TRBV28	TRBJ1-4	CASTSREKLFF	TGTGCCAGCACCTCCAGAGAAAAACTGTTTTTT
15	NA	NA	TRBV27	TRBJ2-2	CASALGQTNTGELFF	TGTGCCAGCGCACTAGGACAGACTAACACCGGGGAGCTGTTTTTT
14	TRBD1	few	TRBV27	TRBJ2-5	CASSLTGGGETQYF	TGTGCCAGCAGCCTCACAGGGGGCGGGGAGACCCAGTACTTC
14	TRBD2	NA	TRBV10-3	TRBJ2-1	CATREREEAGEQFF	TGTGCCACCAGGGAGCGGGAGGAGGCTGGTGAGCAGTTCTTC
14	NA	NA	TRBV4-2	TRBJ1-2	CASSQEKGNYGYTF	TGTGCCAGCAGCCAAGAAAAGGGGAACTATGGCTACACCTTC
16	TRBD2	NA	TRBV5-4	TRBJ2-5	CASSRELTSGGETQYF	TGTGCCAGCAGCAGGGAACTGACTAGCGGGGGGGAGACCCAGTACTTC
17	TRBD2	few	TRBV5-1	TRBJ2-1	CASSGNKISGSANEQFF	TGCGCCAGCAGCGGGAATAAAATTAGCGGGAGTGCAAATGAGCAGTTCTTC
18	TRBD2	few	TRBV4-3	TRBJ2-3	CASSQDRLAGSSTDTQYF	TGCGCCAGCAGCCAAGACCGGCTAGCGGGGTCTAGCACAGATACGCAGTATTTT
17	NA	NA	TRBV18	TRBJ1-6	CASSPGRGSAISSPLHF	TGTGCCAGCTCACCAGGGAGGGGGTCAGCTATAAGTTCACCCCTCCACTTT
14	NA	few	TRBV5-1	TRBJ2-7	CASSLTAGSYEQYF	TGCGCCAGCAGCCTAACGGCGGGGAGCTACGAGCAGTACTTC